The clone carrying this T cell receptor beta chain was seen repeatedly, ten times or more. Antigen: not known. Each donor who had ophthalmopathy showed moderate-to-severe activity, a CAS of ≥3, a NOSPECS of ≥4, and a duration under 3 months. Fresh peripheral blood, about 10 ml, was the PBMC source. CDR3 length equals 14 residues. Germline V gene sequence: CDR1 KGHSH, CDR2 LQKENI. The germline V and J ends were trimmed by 0 bases and 6 bases, with 11 bases remaining between them. The sample belongs to a study of Graves' ophthalmopathy and Graves' hyperthyroidism. The authors amplified TCR beta CDR3 regions, and they did so from RNA transcripts for repertoire sequencing. HTBI primers primed a first-round RT-PCR, and a second-round multiplex PCR followed. TCRdb passed the multiplex PCR reads through MiXCR, listing each CDR3 protein once. Of about 500,000 distinct CDR3 sequences detected, around 15% appear once; the ten largest clones hold over 7.5%.

Study results and caveats: Among thyroid clonotypes expanded above 0.001 frequency, most also appeared in blood. The study's model predicted ophthalmopathy progression at 65% to 71% sensitivity and 72% to 75% specificity.

The receptor was isolated from a woman in her 30s with Graves' ophthalmopathy. The chain is built from TRBV18 and TRBJ1-2; D is uncertain. Sequencing input: blood. CDR3 DNA: TGTGCCAGCTCACCACCGACGACCCTCGATGGCTACACCTTC. It translates to CASSPPTTLDGYTF.